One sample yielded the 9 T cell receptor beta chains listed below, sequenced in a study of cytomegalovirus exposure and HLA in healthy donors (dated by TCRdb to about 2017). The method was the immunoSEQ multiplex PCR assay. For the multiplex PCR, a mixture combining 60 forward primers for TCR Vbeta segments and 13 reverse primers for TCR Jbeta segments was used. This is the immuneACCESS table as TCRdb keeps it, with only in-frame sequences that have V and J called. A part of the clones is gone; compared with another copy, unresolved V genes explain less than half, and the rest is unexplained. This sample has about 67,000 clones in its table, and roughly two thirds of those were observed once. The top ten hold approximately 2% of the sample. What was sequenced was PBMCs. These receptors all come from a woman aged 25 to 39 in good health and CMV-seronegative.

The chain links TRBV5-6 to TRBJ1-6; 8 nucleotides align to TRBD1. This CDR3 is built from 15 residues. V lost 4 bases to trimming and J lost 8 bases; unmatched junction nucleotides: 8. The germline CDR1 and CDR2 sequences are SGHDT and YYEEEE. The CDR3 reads CASSADTGGDSPLHF. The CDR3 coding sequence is TGTGCCAGCAGCGCGGATACAGGGGGAGATTCACCCCTCCACTTT. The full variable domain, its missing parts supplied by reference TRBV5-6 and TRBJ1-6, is DAGVTQSPTHLIKTRGQQVTLRCSPKSGHDTVSWYQQALGQGPQFIFQYYEEEERQRGNFPDRFSGHQFPNYSSELNVNALLLGDSALYLCASSADTGGDSPLHFGNGTRLTVT.

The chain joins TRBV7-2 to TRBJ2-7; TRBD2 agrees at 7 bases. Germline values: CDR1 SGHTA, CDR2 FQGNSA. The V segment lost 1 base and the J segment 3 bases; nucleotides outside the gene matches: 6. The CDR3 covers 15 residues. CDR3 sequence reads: CASSLDPSGVYEQYF. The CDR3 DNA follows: TGTGCCAGCAGCTTAGACCCTAGCGGAGTCTACGAGCAGTACTTC. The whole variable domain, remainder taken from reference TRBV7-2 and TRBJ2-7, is GAGVSQSPSNKVTEKGKDVELRCDPISGHTALYWYRQSLGQGLEFLIYFQGNSAPDKSGLPSDRFSAERTGGSVSTLTIQRTQQEDSAVYLCASSLDPSGVYEQYFGPGTRLTVT.

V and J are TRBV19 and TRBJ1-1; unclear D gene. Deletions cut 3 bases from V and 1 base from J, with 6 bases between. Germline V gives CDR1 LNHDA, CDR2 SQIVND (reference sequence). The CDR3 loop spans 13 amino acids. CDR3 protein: CASSMAPNTEAFF. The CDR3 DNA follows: TGTGCCAGTAGTATGGCTCCGAACACTGAAGCTTTCTTT.

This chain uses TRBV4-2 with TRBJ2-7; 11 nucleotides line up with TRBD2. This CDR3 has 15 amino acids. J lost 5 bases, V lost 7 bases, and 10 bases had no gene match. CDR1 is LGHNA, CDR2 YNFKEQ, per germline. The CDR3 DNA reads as TGTGCCAGCACCACCTTAGCGGGGGGGCCCCACGAGCAGTACTTC. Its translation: CASTTLAGGPHEQYF.

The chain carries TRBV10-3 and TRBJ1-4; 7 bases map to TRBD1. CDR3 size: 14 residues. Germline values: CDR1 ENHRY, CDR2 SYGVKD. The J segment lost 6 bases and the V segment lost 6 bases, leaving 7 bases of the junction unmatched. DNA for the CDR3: TGTGCCATCAGGGGGACAGACCAGGATGAAAAACTGTTTTTT. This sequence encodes CAIRGTDQDEKLFF.

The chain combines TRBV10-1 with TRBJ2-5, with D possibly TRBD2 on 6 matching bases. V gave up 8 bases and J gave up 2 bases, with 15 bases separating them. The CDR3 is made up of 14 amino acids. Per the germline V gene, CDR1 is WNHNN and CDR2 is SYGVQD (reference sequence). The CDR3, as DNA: TGCGCCAGCGCCCCTGGAGGGAATCAAGAGACCCAGTACTTC. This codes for CASAPGGNQETQYF.

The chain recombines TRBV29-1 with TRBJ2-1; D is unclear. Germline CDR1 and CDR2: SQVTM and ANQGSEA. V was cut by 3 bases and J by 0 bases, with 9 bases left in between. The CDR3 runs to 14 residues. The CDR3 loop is CSVDFTSSYNEQFF. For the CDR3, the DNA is TGCAGCGTTGACTTCACTTCCTCCTACAATGAGCAGTTCTTC.

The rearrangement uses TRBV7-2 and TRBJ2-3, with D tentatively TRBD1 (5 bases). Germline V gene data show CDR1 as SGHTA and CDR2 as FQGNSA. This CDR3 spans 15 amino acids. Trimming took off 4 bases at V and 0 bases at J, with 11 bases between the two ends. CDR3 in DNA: TGTGCCAGCAGCTCGAGTGGGGCTAGCACAGATACGCAGTATTTT. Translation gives CASSSSGASTDTQYF.

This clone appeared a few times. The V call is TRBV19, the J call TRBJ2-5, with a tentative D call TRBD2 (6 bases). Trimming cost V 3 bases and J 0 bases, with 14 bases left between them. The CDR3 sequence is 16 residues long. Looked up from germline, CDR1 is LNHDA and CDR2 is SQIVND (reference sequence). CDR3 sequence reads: CASSITRGSYQETQYF. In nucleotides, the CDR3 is TGTGCCAGTAGTATCACACGGGGGTCTTACCAAGAGACCCAGTACTTC.